What follows describes a single T cell receptor beta chain. The entry originates in a study of blood T cell repertoires in COVID-19. V gave up 0 bases and J gave up 1 base; unmatched junction bases: 2. This CDR3 has 15 residues. Germline lookup yields CDR1 SGHRS and CDR2 YFSETQ. Assay: immunoSEQ multiplex PCR; the TCRdb copy retains only in-frame clones and omits some. Altogether roughly 160,000 clones are present, 83% being singletons, with the ten largest covering roughly 1.9%. The chain employs TRBV5-1 and TRBJ2-3; 7 bases are a match to TRBD1. Sequenced input: peripheral blood. This clonotype was obtained from a woman older than 75 with acute or convalescent COVID-19. Here the CDR3 DNA reads TGCGCCAGCAGCTTGGGACAGGGAGGCACAGATACGCAGTATTTT. This sequence encodes CASSLGQGGTDTQYF.